These 18 T cell receptor beta chains were all obtained from the same sample, sequenced in a study of breast tumors, draining lymph nodes, adjacent tissues. MiXCR, applied by TCRdb to the multiplex PCR reads, yields one record per CDR3 protein. The profile shows some 250,000 distinct CDR3 sequences, 30% to 35% of them singletons. Breast cancer patients provided tissue from their axillary draining lymph nodes. The sample comprised axillary lymph node tissue. The receptors were gathered from a female donor with breast cancer. Some clones in this sample may be carry-over from other donors' samples.

This clonotype was recorded at least ten times. The V call is TRBV29-1, the J call TRBJ2-7; 7 nucleotides align to TRBD1. CDR3 length: 11 residues. Trimming removed 6 bases from V and 6 bases from J; junction bases left unmatched: 5. Germline assignment: CDR1 SQVTM and CDR2 ANQGSEA. CDR3 in DNA: TGCAGCGTAGCGACAGGGCCCGAGCAGTACTTC. Its protein product is CSVATGPEQYF.

V is TRBV29-1 and J is TRBJ2-1; 10 nucleotides match TRBD2. The germline V gene has CDR1 SQVTM and CDR2 ANQGSEA. Losses at the gene ends were 3 bases for V and 6 bases for J; bases not matched to a gene: 8. This CDR3 has 15 amino acids. CDR3 DNA: TGCAGCGTTGAGGTTCCGGGACTAGCGATCAATGAGCAGTTCTTC. It encodes CSVEVPGLAINEQFF.

This clonotype was seen repeatedly, ten times or more. The gene calls are TRBV9 and TRBJ1-4; 7 nucleotides align to TRBD1. Germline V gene data show CDR1 as SGDLS and CDR2 as YYNGEE. Trimming cost V 2 bases and J 3 bases; bases outside gene matches: 4. The CDR3 covers 15 residues. CDR3 in DNA: TGTGCCAGCAGCGTCCGACAGGGCTCTAATGAAAAACTGTTTTTT. Translation gives CASSVRQGSNEKLFF.

At least ten counts were recorded for this clonotype. This chain joins TRBV11-3 and TRBJ2-7; 8 bases map to TRBD1. The CDR3 consists of 14 residues. The V segment lost 5 bases and the J segment 0 bases; nucleotides outside the gene matches: 3. CDR1 SGHNT and CDR2 YENEEA come from the germline V gene. The CDR3 DNA sequence: TGTGCCAGCAGCCGACAGGGGTCCTCCTACGAGCAGTACTTC. Its translation: CASSRQGSSYEQYF.

This clonotype was seen repeatedly, ten times or more. The chain carries TRBV15 and TRBJ1-5; 7 bases match TRBD1. V lost 4 bases and J lost 4; bases outside the gene matches: 4. This CDR3 is built from 14 residues. CDR1 is LNHNV and CDR2 is YYDKDF in the germline V gene (reference sequence). Here the CDR3 reads CATSKQGSNQPQHF. Here the CDR3 DNA reads TGTGCCACCAGCAAACAGGGGTCGAATCAGCCCCAGCATTTT.

This clonotype was recorded many times. CDR3 in amino acids: CASSEIAPEQFF. The DNA of the CDR3 is TGTGCCAGCAGTGAAATCGCTCCTGAGCAGTTCTTC. V gene TRBV2 combines with J gene TRBJ2-1; D not resolved. The V end lost 2 bases, the J end lost 9 bases, and 8 bases lay between the germline ends. Germline CDR1 reads SNHLY; CDR2 reads FYNNEI. The CDR3 runs 12 residues. Looking up the rest from reference TRBV2 and TRBJ2-1 gives the full variable domain: EPEVTQTPSHQVTQMGQEVILRCVPISNHLYFYWYRQILGQKVEFLVSFYNNEISEKSEIFDDQFSVERPDGSNFTLKIRSTKLEDSAMYFCASSEIAPEQFFGPGTRLTVL.

The chain recombines TRBV28 with TRBJ1-5; the match to TRBD1 covers 10 bases. This CDR3 spans 14 amino acids. The V gene end was trimmed by 3 bases and the J gene end by 5 bases; junction bases not matched to a gene: 1. Germline assignment: CDR1 MDHEN and CDR2 SYDVKM. CDR3 sequence reads: CASSFGTGDQPQHF. The CDR3 region has the DNA TGTGCCAGCAGTTTTGGGACAGGGGATCAGCCCCAGCATTTT.

This clonotype has a count of ten or more. The gene calls are TRBV10-3 and TRBJ2-2; possibly TRBD1 or TRBD2 for D (5 bases each). This CDR3 contains 17 residues. The V end lost 0 bases, the J end lost 0 bases, and 11 bases lay between the germline ends. The germline V gene has CDR1 ENHRY and CDR2 SYGVKD. As DNA, the CDR3 is TGTGCCATCAGTGAGTCCCTTATGGGGGCGAACACCGGGGAGCTGTTTTTT. It specifies CAISESLMGANTGELFF.

The chain carries TRBV7-2 and TRBJ2-3; 7 nucleotides match TRBD2. With V trimmed by 1 base and J by 5 bases, 3 bases remained unmatched. Germline V gene lookup returns CDR1 SGHTA and CDR2 FQGNSA. The CDR3 has 14 residues. In nucleotides, the CDR3 is TGTGCCAGCAGCTTAGTAGGGAGGGTAGATACGCAGTATTTT. Amino acids: CASSLVGRVDTQYF.

The chain carries TRBV2 and TRBJ2-5, with 9 bases fitting TRBD2. Per germline, CDR1 SNHLY and CDR2 FYNNEI. Trimming cost V 3 bases and J 4 bases; bases outside gene matches: 9. The CDR3 extends over 16 amino acids. In nucleotides, the CDR3 is TGTGCCAGCAGTGAGCTTAGCGGGGGTGGTGGAGAGACCCAGTACTTC. It codes for CASSELSGGGGETQYF.

This chain connects TRBV27 to TRBJ2-7; tentatively, D is TRBD2 (6 bases). The CDR3 runs to 15 residues. V was trimmed by 4 bases and J by 0 bases, leaving 13 bases between them. CDR1 is MNHEY and CDR2 is SMNVEV in the germline V gene (reference sequence). CDR3 DNA: TGTGCCAGCAGTTCCGGGACTTCAAGCTCCTACGAGCAGTACTTC. This translates into CASSSGTSSSYEQYF.

The CDR3 sequence: CSARDQSSGRINEQYF. CDR3 sequence (DNA): TGCAGTGCTAGAGATCAGAGCAGCGGGAGAATTAATGAGCAGTATTTT. The rearrangement joins TRBV20-1 to TRBJ2-3; 8 nucleotides match TRBD2. CDR1 and CDR2 from the germline V gene are DFQATT and SNEGSKA (reference sequence). V dropped 0 bases and J dropped 11; count of bases not matched to a gene: 16. The CDR3 runs to 16 residues.

This chain joins TRBV11-2 and TRBJ1-1; 7 nucleotides match TRBD1. The CDR3 contains 13 residues. V was pared by 5 bases and J by 5 bases, with 5 bases of the junction left unmatched. Per the germline V gene, CDR1 is SGHAT and CDR2 is FQNNGV. The CDR3 sequence: CASSPGGITEAFF. The CDR3 DNA is TGTGCCAGCAGCCCAGGGGGTATTACTGAAGCTTTCTTT.

V usage is TRBV10-3 and J usage is TRBJ2-5; tentatively, D is TRBD1 or TRBD2 (6 bases each). Per germline, CDR1 ENHRY and CDR2 SYGVKD. CDR3 length equals 14 residues. V lost 10 bases and J lost 1, with 16 bases in between. DNA for the CDR3: TGTGCCAGCAGCCGCGGGACAATCCAAGAGACCCAGTACTTC. Amino acids: CASSRGTIQETQYF.

This chain uses TRBV25-1 with TRBJ1-5; D remains unclear. Trimming left V 4 bases short and J 0 bases short, with 13 bases between. This CDR3 contains 16 residues. Germline CDR1 is MGHDK and CDR2 is SYGVNS. This chain's CDR3 is CASSARRSYSNQPQHF. CDR3 sequence (DNA): TGTGCCAGCAGTGCAAGACGGAGTTATAGCAATCAGCCCCAGCATTTT.

This clonotype was seen only once. The V call is TRBV30, the J call TRBJ2-1; D gene ambiguous. The length of the CDR3 is 13 residues. V gave up 1 base and J gave up 9 bases, with 13 bases separating them. The germline V gene encodes CDR1 GTSNPN and CDR2 SVGIG (reference sequence). This chain's CDR3 is CAWSGLPFSEQFF. DNA of the CDR3: TGTGCCTGGAGTGGCCTCCCGTTTAGTGAGCAGTTCTTC.

This clonotype was detected a few times. This sequence may be a read error, since a much larger clone differs from it by one base. V is TRBV11-1 and J is TRBJ2-2, with D possibly matching TRBD1 (5 bases). CDR1 is SGHAT, CDR2 FQDESV, per germline (reference sequence). This CDR3 comprises 12 residues. CDR3 sequence: CAGRPQDGELFF. The CDR3 coding sequence is TGTGCCGGCAGACCACAGGACGGGGAGCTGTTTTTT.

With respect to this clonotype: A read error may be the cause here, since a much bigger clone is one base away. The gene calls are TRBV7-9 and TRBJ2-2; the D gene could be TRBD1 or TRBD2 (5 bases each). CDR1 SEHNR and CDR2 FQNEAQ come from the germline V gene (reference sequence). The CDR3 is 16 amino acids. CDR3 sequence (DNA): TGTGCCAGCAGCCACCCTCCTGGGGCCCCTACCGGGAAGCTGTTTTTT. As protein: CASSHPPGAPTGKLFF.